This T cell receptor beta chain comes out of a study of radiotherapy plus CTLA-4 blockade in lung cancer. Background on the study: Patients showed objective responses in about 20% of cases and disease control in roughly 30%. Study conclusions and caveats: Clones of tumor-derived TCRs expanded in blood after radiotherapy plus ipilimumab. Early blood T cell clone dynamics, with interferon-beta, were reported to best predict response.

V was clipped by 4 bases and J by 10 bases; unmatched bases: 6. This CDR3 spans 14 amino acids. Germline CDR1 and CDR2: MGHRA and YSYEKL. Sequencing was performed with immunoSEQ multiplex PCR; in TCRdb, only in-frame clones are kept and a portion is missing. The sample includes some 50,000 clones, 65% to 80% of them seen just once. About this clone itself: Its antigen is undetermined.

Ipilimumab CTLA-4 blockade and focal radiation were given to patients with chemo-refractory metastatic non-small-cell lung cancer. This chain connects TRBV4-1 to TRBJ2-1, with TRBD2 matching 11 bases. The TCR sequence derives from a human donor with non-small cell lung cancer who had a partial response to radiotherapy plus ipilimumab. This sample comprised peripheral blood, obtained from a patient treated with radiotherapy plus ipilimumab. This CDR3 is CASSPATSGGEQFF. The CDR3 DNA reads TGCGCCAGCAGCCCTGCTACTAGCGGGGGAGAGCAGTTCTTC.